Detailed here is one T cell receptor (beta chain). Authors' data handling: Cell counts per sample came from amplifying reference gene primers. This table comes from immunoSEQ multiplex PCR, and its TCRdb copy is limited to in-frame clones, with some not included. V and J calls plus clone size are reproduced from that table; the DNA served to infer D and trimming. The data contain 80,000 or so clones, around 82% of them singletons. This specimen belongs to a study of blood T cell repertoires in COVID-19. Study-wide background: From T cells, B-cell-depleted T cells, or PBMCs came the material, which was cDNA or gDNA.

Between the trimmed V and J ends, which lost 4 bases and 11 bases, there was a span of 17 bases. This CDR3 has 13 amino acids. The V call is TRBV12-3 or TRBV12-4, the J call TRBJ1-1; tentatively, D is TRBD1 (5 bases). This sequence originates from a man aged 60-69 years with acute or convalescent COVID-19. The material sequenced was peripheral blood. CDR3 bases: TGTGCCAGCAGTTCCTCGGACATCCAACAGGCTTTCTTT. Residues: CASSSSDIQQAFF.